Detailed here is one TCR beta chain. Its specificity is not known. Only in-frame clones appear in the TCRdb table, and some are missing; sequencing was by immunoSEQ multiplex PCR. The data hold roughly 200,000 clones, with about 81% observed a single time. This entry comes from a study of cytomegalovirus exposure and HLA in healthy donors. Broader study findings: Reported performance of the classifier showed diagnosis of cytomegalovirus status with high specificity and sensitivity. Whilst most TCR sequences proved rare, a subset of public TCRs occurred across many donors.

CDR1 is SNHLY, CDR2 FYNNEI, per germline. V lost 10 bases and J lost 1, with 15 bases in between. CDR3 length: 14 amino acids. This clonotype was sampled from a woman aged 25 to 39 in good health and CMV-seronegative. The chain employs TRBV2 and TRBJ2-3; TRBD2 might be the D (6 bases). The sample was PBMCs. CDR3 residues: CAIQEGLRTDTQYF. The CDR3 nucleotides read TGTGCCATCCAGGAGGGGTTACGCACAGATACGCAGTATTTT.